Listed below are T cell receptor beta chains from one sample, sequenced in a study of graft-versus-host responses after intestinal transplantation. Here immunoSEQ multiplex PCR was the method, and the copy in TCRdb shows in-frame clones only, minus some. Seen here are about 4,300 clones, about 72% observed once, and the top ten hold 5.5% to 8.5%. The source was ileum tissue, collected 9 days after transplant. Receptors originate from a human patient who received an intestinal transplant, so some T cells may come from the graft donor. Both conserved end residues are part of each CDR3. D genes are given only for firm matches. Size is omitted from some rows. Given values are once, few, many or a class for expanded clones.

clone size	CDR3 length	D gene	V gene	J gene	CDR3 protein	CDR3 DNA
NA	12	NA	TRBV4-1	TRBJ2-7	CASSPRGNEQYF	TGCGCCAGCAGCCCCCGAGGTAACGAGCAGTACTTC
NA	11	NA	TRBV20-1	TRBJ2-5	CSASSEETQYF	TGCAGTGCTAGCTCTGAAGAGACCCAGTACTTC
NA	14	NA	TRBV19	TRBJ1-3	CASSTTGAGNTIYF	TGTGCCAGTTCGACGACAGGAGCCGGAAACACCATATATTTT
NA	15	TRBD2	TRBV6-6	TRBJ2-1	CASRPGGVDYNEQFF	TGTGCCAGCAGACCCGGGGGGGTGGACTACAATGAGCAGTTCTTC
once	13	NA	TRBV6-4	TRBJ1-5	CASSATVGQPQHF	TGTGCCAGCAGTGCTACAGTGGGTCAGCCCCAGCATTTT
NA	15	TRBD1	TRBV18	TRBJ2-2	CASSQQGANTGELFF	TGTGCCAGCTCACAACAGGGGGCGAACACCGGGGAGCTGTTTTTT
NA	13	NA	TRBV6-5	TRBJ2-7	CASKATWRGEQYF	TGTGCCAGCAAGGCAACCTGGAGAGGCGAGCAGTACTTC
NA	15	NA	TRBV19	TRBJ2-1	CASSIEPHLYNEQFF	TGTGCCAGTAGTATAGAACCCCACCTGTACAATGAGCAGTTCTTC
NA	16	TRBD1	TRBV30	TRBJ1-5	CAWSHKGFLRGQPQHF	TGTGCCTGGAGCCACAAGGGGTTCCTCAGGGGGCAGCCCCAGCATTTT
few	15	NA	TRBV6-1	TRBJ2-3	CASSEGAGATDTQYF	TGTGCCAGCAGTGAAGGTGCGGGGGCCACAGATACGCAGTATTTT
few	11	NA	TRBV20-1	TRBJ2-5	CSARFRKTQYF	TGCAGTGCTAGATTCCGGAAGACCCAGTACTTC
NA	19	TRBD1	TRBV7-9	TRBJ2-6	CASSLNFDRGFSGANVLTF	TGTGCCAGCAGCTTAAATTTCGACAGGGGGTTTTCTGGGGCCAACGTCCTGACTTTC
NA	15	TRBD1	TRBV19	TRBJ2-1	CASSRQGAYYNEQFF	TGTGCCAGTAGTAGACAGGGGGCGTATTACAATGAGCAGTTCTTC